What follows is one T cell receptor beta chain and its context. Its antigen is not known. Survey-level immunoSEQ v3.0 assays were run. Sequencing efforts were directed toward roughly 35,000-55,000 T-cell genomes per sample. Using immunoSEQ multiplex PCR, the repertoire was profiled, and TCRdb retains in-frame clones only, with some absent. Among under 20,000 clones listed, just under 85% were seen once. The data originate from a study of long-term antiretroviral therapy in people with HIV. The wider study: Collection dates of the earliest samples fall about a decade before the 2015 immediate-ART recommendation.

Study results and caveats: Participants lacked recorded data on ART adherence, viral resistance or therapy changes.

The CDR3 runs to 14 residues. V dropped 2 bases and J dropped 8 bases, with 16 bases sitting between them. From germline, CDR1 is SGHNT and CDR2 YYREEE (reference sequence). The sequence derives from a man aged 35-49 years with HIV. The rearrangement uses TRBV5-4 and TRBJ1-2; TRBD1 is a possible D gene (6 bases). This specimen consisted of unsorted PBMCs, obtained just before starting antiretroviral therapy. CDR3 nucleotide sequence: TGTGCCAGCAGCTTACGGGGGGCAGGTGTCGGCTACACCTTC. It translates to CASSLRGAGVGYTF.